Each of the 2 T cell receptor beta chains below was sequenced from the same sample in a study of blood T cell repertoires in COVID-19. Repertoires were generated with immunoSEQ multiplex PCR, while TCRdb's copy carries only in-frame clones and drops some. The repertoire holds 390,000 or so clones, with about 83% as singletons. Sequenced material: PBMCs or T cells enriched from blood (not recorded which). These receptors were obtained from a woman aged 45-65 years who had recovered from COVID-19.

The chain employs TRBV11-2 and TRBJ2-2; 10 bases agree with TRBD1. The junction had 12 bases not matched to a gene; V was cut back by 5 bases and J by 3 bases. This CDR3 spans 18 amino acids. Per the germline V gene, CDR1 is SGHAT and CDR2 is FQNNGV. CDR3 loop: CASSRRGRTGGYTGELFF. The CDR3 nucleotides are TGTGCCAGCAGCCGGAGGGGTCGGACAGGGGGGTACACCGGGGAGCTGTTTTTT. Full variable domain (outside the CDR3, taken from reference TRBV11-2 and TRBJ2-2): EAGVAQSPRYKIIEKRQSVAFWCNPISGHATLYWYQQILGQGPKLLIQFQNNGVVDDSQLPKDRFSAERLKGVDSTLKIQPAKLEDSAVYLCASSRRGRTGGYTGELFFGEGSRLTVL.

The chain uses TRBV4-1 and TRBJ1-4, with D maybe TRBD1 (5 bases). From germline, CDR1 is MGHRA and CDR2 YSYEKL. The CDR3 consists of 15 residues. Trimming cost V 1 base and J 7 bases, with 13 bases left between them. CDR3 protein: CASSQVSRVGEKLFF. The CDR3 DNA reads TGCGCCAGCAGCCAAGTCTCCAGGGTGGGTGAAAAACTGTTTTTT.